Listed below are T cell receptor beta chains from one sample, sequenced in a study of human T cells and chemical hapten exposure. TCRdb re-analysed the RACE reads in MiXCR, keeping a single row per CDR3 protein. The top ten hold approximately 2.3% of the sample, which has about 160,000 distinct CDR3 sequences, roughly 25% seen once. Source: whole blood, taken in connection with sensitization to the hapten diphenylcyclopropenone (DPC). The source is a woman younger than 30 with alopecia areata. Some clones in this sample may be carry-over from other donors' samples. Each CDR3 is given without its conserved first and last residue. Some rows mark clone size as missing; the rest say once, few, many or name a class of expanded clone.

TRBV20-1	once	SARAPLAGHTDTQY
TRBV6-5	once	ASSYSAGQPYLNYGYT
TRBV7-2	-	ASSLRDRDYGYT
TRBV7-8	-	ASSFSGTGFGYT
TRBV7-3	-	ASSLTGPSDKLF
TRBV27	few	ASSHTSGRPNEQF
TRBV2	many	AGGAGRSLGYT
TRBV4-1	few	ASSQDMRQGTSPLH
TRBV7-2	many	ASSLPGAITDTQY
TRBV11-2	few	ASSSEWGYTGELF
TRBV30	-	AWRPSGGPGNTIY
TRBV7-2	-	ASSFAEVSYNEQF
TRBV25-1	-	ASSEWGDANEKLF
TRBV2	many	ASREGDYYGYT
TRBV7-3	-	ASSHNRGRANVLT
TRBV20-1	few	SAPKANSNQPQH
TRBV20-1	many	SARGLAGGFNEQF
TRBV7-2	-	ASSASTGGKDTDTQY
TRBV25-1	-	ASSENRDEETQY
TRBV11-2	-	ASSSPRQGPSEQY
TRBV11-1	-	ASSFGDSTDTQY
TRBV9	-	ASSVFGGSSYNEQF
TRBV6-2/TRBV6-3	few	ASSYEGLETDTQY
TRBV7-2	few	ASSDGTGAPDTQY
TRBV7-9	few	ASSLSAGQRGGYT